This T cell receptor beta chain emerged from a study of cytomegalovirus exposure and HLA in healthy donors. Study-level points and caveats: Productive rates of about 87% or about 30% were seen for most TCR beta V segments in an earlier analysis. A missense DCLRE1C variant was associated with V- and J-gene trimming of TCR beta chains in a later analysis, and an independent cohort replicated the association. Presence/absence analyses rested on an assumption that sequencing depth was roughly uniform across donors. Clonal expansion, a later analysis showed, was greater in HLA-associated TCR beta chains than in equally common others.

Researchers ran the PCR with 60 Vbeta and 13 Jbeta primers. Here immunoSEQ multiplex PCR was the method, and the copy in TCRdb shows in-frame clones only, minus some. The data show 95,000 to 150,000 clones, with around 75% seen just once and 4% to 5.5% held by the top ten. As for this clone: What it recognizes is unknown.

The CDR3 contains 15 residues. Germline CDR1 is KGHSH and CDR2 is LQKENI. The V gene end was trimmed by 4 bases and the J gene end by 5 bases; junction bases not matched to a gene: 9. Sequencing input: PBMCs. The chain links TRBV18 to TRBJ2-5; 8 nucleotides line up with TRBD1. This clonotype was obtained from a man in his fifties or sixties in good health and CMV-seropositive. DNA of the CDR3: TGTGCCAGCTCACAAACGGGACAGGACGGGGAGACCCAGTACTTC. This sequence encodes CASSQTGQDGETQYF. The whole variable domain, filled in from reference TRBV18 and TRBJ2-5, reads NAGVMQNPRHLVRRRGQEARLRCSPMKGHSHVYWYRQLPEEGLKFMVYLQKENIIDESGMPKERFSAEFPKEGPSILRIQQVVRGDSAAYFCASSQTGQDGETQYFGPGTRLLVL.